A single sample gave rise to the 18 T cell receptor beta chains below, sequenced in a study of chemoradiotherapy in HPV16-positive cancers. Assay: immunoSEQ multiplex PCR; the TCRdb copy retains only in-frame clones and omits some. Among about 22,000 clones listed, around 78% were seen once. Sampling was done from a patient who underwent chemoradiotherapy. Receptor source: a human donor with HPV-associated anogenital cancer.

The chain has TRBV5-1 and TRBJ2-7, with D perhaps TRBD2 (6 bases). Trimming shortened V by 0 bases and J by 7 bases, and 14 bases separated the two germline ends. Per the germline V gene, CDR1 is SGHRS and CDR2 is YFSETQ. This CDR3 region has 14 residues. The CDR3 spells CASSLAQGAGEQYF. The CDR3 region has the DNA TGCGCCAGCAGCTTGGCCCAAGGGGCGGGGGAGCAGTACTTC.

This chain connects TRBV6-4 to TRBJ2-3, with D unclear. This CDR3 region has 13 residues. Trimming stripped 4 bases from V and 2 bases from J, with 7 bases between. The V gene's germline CDR1 is MRHNA and CDR2 SNTAGT. Written as DNA, the CDR3 is TGTGCCAGCAGTGCTAGAGACACAGATACGCAGTATTTT. Its translation: CASSARDTDTQYF.

The V call is TRBV2, the J call TRBJ2-7, with D perhaps TRBD1 (6 bases). V was clipped by 10 bases and J by 3 bases, with 19 bases between them. The CDR3 length is 14 residues. In germline, CDR1 is SNHLY, CDR2 FYNNEI. CDR3 bases: TGTGCCATCCCAAGGGGGTACAGGCTCTACGAGCAGTACTTC. Amino acids: CAIPRGYRLYEQYF.

This chain uses TRBV7-9 with TRBJ2-3, with D maybe TRBD1 (5 bases). Trimming took 2 bases from V and 4 from J, leaving 13 bases between them. The germline V gene encodes CDR1 SEHNR and CDR2 FQNEAQ (reference sequence). This CDR3 is 15 amino acids long. The CDR3 reads CASSLLAGWSDTQYF. CDR3 DNA sequence: TGTGCCAGCAGCTTATTGGCAGGGTGGTCAGATACGCAGTATTTT. Supplemented by reference TRBV7-9 and TRBJ2-3, the full variable domain reads DTGVSQNPRHKITKRGQNVTFRCDPISEHNRLYWYRQTLGQGPEFLTYFQNEAQLEKSRLLSDRFSAERPKGSFSTLEIQRTEQGDSAMYLCASSLLAGWSDTQYFGPGTRLTVL.

This rearrangement joins TRBV30 to TRBJ1-6, with D possibly matching TRBD1 (5 bases). The CDR3 runs to 14 residues. Trimming removed 5 bases from V and 7 bases from J, with 15 bases in between. Germline CDR1 reads GTSNPN; CDR2 reads SVGIG (reference sequence). The DNA for the CDR3 is TGTGCCTGGTGCCCGGGACTGGGCAATTCACCCCTCCACTTT. This encodes CAWCPGLGNSPLHF. The complete variable domain, with remaining parts taken from reference TRBV30 and TRBJ1-6, reads SQTIHQWPATLVQPVGSPLSLECTVEGTSNPNLYWYRQAAGRGLQLLFYSVGIGQISSEVPQNLSASRPQDRQFILSSKKLLLSDSGFYLCAWCPGLGNSPLHFGNGTRLTVT.

The chain joins TRBV14 to TRBJ1-1; perhaps TRBD1 as D (6 bases). CDR1 is SGHDN and CDR2 is FVKESK in the germline V gene. V lost 4 bases to trimming and J lost 4 bases, with 16 bases between them. The CDR3 has 15 residues. The CDR3 spells CASSPRWGAATEAFF. The CDR3 nucleotides read TGTGCCAGCAGCCCCCGTTGGGGGGCGGCCACTGAAGCTTTCTTT.

The chain combines TRBV7-6 with TRBJ2-2; no firm D call. The germline CDR1 and CDR2 sequences are SGHVS and FNYEAQ. V lost 1 base and J lost 7, with 7 bases in between. CDR3 length: 13 residues. The CDR3 is CASSLDLFGELFF. The DNA of the CDR3 is TGTGCCAGCAGCTTAGATCTGTTCGGGGAGCTGTTTTTT.

This clone showed up just a few times. The chain carries TRBV19 and TRBJ2-1; possibly TRBD2 for D (6 bases). Germline loops: CDR1 LNHDA, CDR2 SQIVND (reference sequence). This CDR3 comprises 15 residues. V shed 3 bases and J shed 5 bases, with 14 bases lying between them. The CDR3 nucleotides read TGTGCCAGTAGTATTGTCGGGACTCCGGACAATGAGCAGTTCTTC. As protein: CASSIVGTPDNEQFF.

The chain combines TRBV7-9 with TRBJ2-7; 11 bases map to TRBD1. With V trimmed by 7 bases and J by 6 bases, 8 bases remained unmatched. Germline CDR1 and CDR2: SEHNR and FQNEAQ (reference sequence). This CDR3 is built from 14 residues. CDR3 sequence (DNA): TGTGCCAGCACCGCGGGACAGGGGGTTGGCGAGCAGTACTTC. This translates into CASTAGQGVGEQYF.

The V gene is TRBV5-1, the J gene TRBJ2-3; 10 bases map to TRBD2. Germline trimming cut 4 bases from V and 0 bases from J; bases unmatched to any gene: 5. CDR1 and CDR2 from the germline V gene are SGHRS and YFSETQ. CDR3 length: 16 residues. The CDR3 DNA reads as TGCGCCAGCAGCGATGGGACTAGCGTTAGCACAGATACGCAGTATTTT. Protein sequence: CASSDGTSVSTDTQYF.

V gene TRBV28 combines with J gene TRBJ2-7; 9 positions match TRBD1. The CDR3 contains 16 residues. Germline V gives CDR1 MDHEN, CDR2 SYDVKM. Unmatched junction bases numbered 9, after V lost 4 bases and J lost 2 bases. The CDR3 protein is CASSSPRDREPYEQYF. CDR3 nucleotides: TGTGCCAGCAGTTCTCCCCGGGACAGGGAACCCTACGAGCAGTACTTC.

The gene calls are TRBV6-5 and TRBJ1-6; TRBD1 aligns across 8 bases. There are 14 residues in the CDR3. The V and J ends lost 4 bases and 10 bases, in that order; junction bases with no gene match: 6. CDR1 is MNHEY and CDR2 is SVGAGI in the germline V gene. This CDR3 is CASSLDRASSPLHF. The DNA for the CDR3 is TGTGCCAGCAGTTTGGACAGGGCCAGCTCACCCCTCCACTTT.

This clone was seen more than once but under ten times. This chain links TRBV28 with TRBJ2-1, with D possibly TRBD1 on 6 matching bases. CDR3 length: 15 residues. Germline V lookup: CDR1 MDHEN, CDR2 SYDVKM. V lost 2 bases to trimming and J lost 3 bases, with 11 bases between them. The CDR3 nucleotides are TGTGCCAGCAGTTTACAGGGGATCGGCTACAATGAGCAGTTCTTC. Translated, it gives CASSLQGIGYNEQFF.

V gene TRBV2 combines with J gene TRBJ2-1, with TRBD2 matching over 13 bases. The CDR3 extends over 14 amino acids. Germline CDR1 and CDR2: SNHLY and FYNNEI. The trim removed 7 bases at V and 10 bases at J, leaving 7 bases unmatched. Here the CDR3 reads CASTGLAGAREQFF. The CDR3 nucleotides are TGTGCCAGCACCGGACTAGCGGGGGCTCGGGAGCAGTTCTTC.

The rearrangement joins TRBV5-1 to TRBJ2-2; D is perhaps TRBD1 (5 bases). The CDR3 is 18 amino acids. CDR1 is SGHRS, CDR2 YFSETQ, per germline. Trimming pared 2 bases from V and 1 base from J, leaving 18 bases between. CDR3 nucleotides: TGCGCCAGCAGCTTCGGGCAGGGCGGTGTTCGGAACACCGGGGAGCTGTTTTTT. It encodes CASSFGQGGVRNTGELFF.

The chain uses TRBV7-2 and TRBJ1-5; D is ambiguous. Germline V gives CDR1 SGHTA, CDR2 FQGNSA. The CDR3 contains 13 residues. Trimming removed 0 bases at V and 4 bases at J, with 4 bases between. This CDR3 reads CASSLAKNQPQHF. DNA of the CDR3: TGTGCCAGCAGCTTAGCGAAGAATCAGCCCCAGCATTTT.

This chain links TRBV6-5 with TRBJ2-3; TRBD2 matches at 9 bases. The CDR3 spans 13 residues. Germline CDR1 reads MNHEY; CDR2 reads SVGAGI. The CDR3 coding sequence is TGTGCTCTCAAGGCGGGGGGGTACGATACGCAGTATTTT. Amino acids: CALKAGGYDTQYF.

V usage is TRBV19 and J usage is TRBJ1-1, with D unresolved. CDR3 length equals 11 residues. Germline CDR1 reads LNHDA; CDR2 reads SQIVND (reference sequence). V lost 10 bases to trimming and J lost 6 bases, with 12 bases between them. For the CDR3, the DNA is TGTGCCACTCGAGTAGCGGCTGAAGCTTTCTTT. Protein: CATRVAAEAFF. Based on the CDR3 plus reference TRBV19 and TRBJ1-1, the full variable domain is DGGITQSPKYLFRKEGQNVTLSCEQNLNHDAMYWYRQDPGQGLRLIYYSQIVNDFQKGDIAEGYSVSREKKESFPLTVTSAQKNPTAFYLCATRVAAEAFFGQGTRLTVV.